The present TCR beta chain was sequenced within a study of T cell changes during pregnancy in multiple sclerosis. Libraries were prepared by immunoSEQ multiplex PCR; TCRdb keeps only in-frame clonotypes and omits some of them. The sample holds 50,000 to 65,000 clones, roughly 92% seen once. Germline loops: CDR1 SQVTM, CDR2 ANQGSEA. V dropped 6 bases and J dropped 2 bases, with 23 bases sitting between them. This CDR3 has 16 residues. This specimen consisted of CD8+ T cells from peripheral blood mononuclear cells, obtained in the second trimester of pregnancy. The sequence came from a female donor with multiple sclerosis, enrolled in a pregnancy study. V gene TRBV29-1 combines with J gene TRBJ2-7; perhaps TRBD2 as D (6 bases). The CDR3 reads CSVGDFSWSETYEQYF. The CDR3 DNA sequence: TGCAGCGTGGGGGACTTTTCGTGGAGTGAGACCTACGAGCAGTACTTC.